This TCR beta chain was recorded in a study of T-cell memory formation after mild COVID-19. After 5'RACE with constant-segment primers, TCR alpha and TCR beta cDNA libraries carrying sample barcodes and UMIs were obtained. TCRdb called the 5' RACE reads again in MiXCR, with one record for every CDR3 protein. The repertoire has about 270,000 distinct CDR3 sequences, 15% of them found once; the top ten carry 2.1%. Overall study results and limits: Among contracting clones, CD4+ were mainly CM/EM and CD8+ enriched in EMRA. Several responding clones turned up in pre-infection memory, indicating that cross-reactive memory may have taken part. Clones shrinking between day 15 and 85 showed a balanced CD4/CD8 split, and those that grew later tilted toward CD4+.

This clonotype was recorded at least ten times. As yet, its antigen is unknown. Germline lookup yields CDR1 MRHNA and CDR2 SNTAGT. This CDR3 has 14 amino acids. Trimming took off 6 bases at V and 0 bases at J, with 11 bases between the two ends. The chain joins TRBV6-4 to TRBJ1-1; D gene uncertain. This clonotype originated in an adult woman who had mild COVID-19 (a few samples of this study predate the infection). Cell type and time point are not known. The sample consisted of PBMCs or a T cell subset sorted from them (not recorded which). The CDR3 nucleotides are TGTGCCAGCAGGGTCGATTCCTTGAACACTGAAGCTTTCTTT. Its translation is CASRVDSLNTEAFF.